This T cell receptor beta chain was profiled in a study of cytomegalovirus exposure and HLA in healthy donors. Whole-study findings and limits: According to a later analysis, TCR clusters from the first cohort tended to co-occur in the 110 or so validation repertoires.

Germline V gives CDR1 LNHDA, CDR2 SQIVND (reference sequence). V lost 5 bases and J lost 3, with 11 bases in between. The CDR3 loop spans 14 amino acids. Among the 120 or so subjects of the validation cohort, separate from the roughly 730-subject first cohort, were the donors. Worth noting for this clone: Its antigen is still unknown.

Sequencing was performed with immunoSEQ multiplex PCR; in TCRdb, only in-frame clones are kept and a portion is missing. Of 120,000 or so clones in the sample, more than 85% are singletons; the top ten hold 4% to 5.5%. The sample taken for sequencing was PBMCs. The rearrangement links TRBV19 to TRBJ2-1, with D tentatively TRBD2 (6 bases). This clonotype originated in a man aged 18 to 35 in good health and CMV-seropositive. The DNA for the CDR3 is TGTGCCAGTAGTTTTAGCGGAGACTACAATGAGCAGTTCTTC. It codes for CASSFSGDYNEQFF.